Listed below are T cell receptor beta chains from one sample, sequenced in a study of cytomegalovirus exposure and HLA in healthy donors. Some clones are missing from TCRdb's copy, which holds only in-frame ones; the method was immunoSEQ multiplex PCR. The sample table includes approximately 170,000 clones. Sequenced input: PBMCs. The receptors stem from a woman younger than 30 in good health and CMV-seropositive. Each CDR3 is given with its conserved first and last residue. A D gene is named only where the DNA matches it firmly.

j_call v_call d_call cdr3_nt cdr3_aa
TRBJ1-5 TRBV4-1 TRBD1 TGCGCCAGCAGCCAAGAGGGGACAGGCAATCAGCCCCAGCATTTT CASSQEGTGNQPQHF
TRBJ2-7 TRBV6-5 TRBD2 TGTGCCAGCATGCCAGCGGGAGAACGAGACGAGCAGTACTTC CASMPAGERDEQYF
TRBJ2-5 TRBV13 TRBD1 TGTGCCAGCAGCCCTGGGACAGGGGGCTTCTTAGAGACCCAGTACTTC CASSPGTGGFLETQYF
TRBJ2-7 TRBV9 NA TGTGCCAGCAGCGTAGCGACAGGAGATTACGAGCAGTACTTC CASSVATGDYEQYF
TRBJ1-4 TRBV6-1 NA TGTGCCAGCAGTCCAGAGGGAATTGAAAAACTGTTTTTT CASSPEGIEKLFF
TRBJ2-3 TRBV10-3 TRBD2 TGTGCCATCAGCCAAGCGGGGGGGCCAACAGATACGCAGTATTTT CAISQAGGPTDTQYF
TRBJ1-2 TRBV30 NA TGTGCCTGGAGTGCCCTCGGGTCCCCCGATGGCTACACCTTC CAWSALGSPDGYTF
TRBJ1-1 TRBV30 NA TGTGCCTGGAGACAAAGGGGGGGGAACACTGAAGCTTTCTTT CAWRQRGGNTEAFF
TRBJ2-5 TRBV6-6 TRBD1 TGTGCCAGCAGTCCCGGGACAGGGAGGGAGACCCAGTACTTC CASSPGTGRETQYF
TRBJ2-7 TRBV7-2 NA TGTGCCAGCAGCTTGACAGGTCAGCAGTACTTC CASSLTGQQYF
TRBJ2-7 TRBV4-1 NA TGCGCCAGCAGCCAAGGCGCCGCCCCTTCCTACGAGCAGTACTTC CASSQGAAPSYEQYF
TRBJ1-2 TRBV5-6 TRBD1 TGTGCCAGCAGCCCCCAGGGACAGGGTTATTATGGCTACACCTTC CASSPQGQGYYGYTF
TRBJ2-5 TRBV7-9 NA TGTGCCAGCAGCCTCGCCAGGGAGACCCAGTACTTC CASSLARETQYF
TRBJ1-1 TRBV11-2 TRBD1 TGTGCCAGCAGCTTTCCGGGACAGGGGGCATCTATGAACACTGAAGCTTTCTTT CASSFPGQGASMNTEAFF
TRBJ2-1 TRBV7-9 TRBD2 TGTGCCAGCAGCCTTAGCGGGACCCTCTACAATGAGCAGTTCTTC CASSLSGTLYNEQFF
TRBJ1-3 TRBV27 TRBD1 TGTGCCAGCAGGGGACAGACTGGAAACACCATATATTTT CASRGQTGNTIYF
TRBJ2-1 TRBV6-1 NA TGTGCCAGCAGTGCAGGAAGAGGACTGTACAATGAGCAGTTCTTC CASSAGRGLYNEQFF
TRBJ2-1 TRBV5-4 NA TGTGCCAGCAGCTTGGTCTCCGGGACAAACTACAATGAGCAGTTCTTC CASSLVSGTNYNEQFF
TRBJ2-1 TRBV18 TRBD2 TGTGCCAGCTCACGAATACTAGCGGGAAAGTCAAATGAGCAGTTCTTC CASSRILAGKSNEQFF
TRBJ2-1 TRBV9 NA TGTGCCAGCAGCGTAGGGGAGACCCTACTCCTTTTCTACAATGAGCAGTTCTTC CASSVGETLLLFYNEQFF
TRBJ2-7 TRBV7-9 TRBD2 TGTGCCAGCAGCTTACGGAGCGGGAGGGGGGAGTACGAGCAGTACTTC CASSLRSGRGEYEQYF
TRBJ1-2 TRBV29-1 NA TGCAGCGTTTCGGATGGCTACACCTTC CSVSDGYTF
TRBJ2-1 TRBV2 NA TGTGCCAGCAGTGTCGGTCAGGGCCACAATGAGCAGTTCTTC CASSVGQGHNEQFF
TRBJ2-7 TRBV29-1 NA TGCAGCGTAGCAGGGTTACTCTCCTACGAGCAGTACTTC CSVAGLLSYEQYF
TRBJ2-3 TRBV5-6 NA TGTGCCAGCAGCTCACGGGTGGGTAGCGGAGCCCCCACAGATACGCAGTATTTT CASSSRVGSGAPTDTQYF
TRBJ1-5 TRBV19 NA TGTGCCAGTAGTCGCCCCAGGGGTGGGAGCAATCAGCCCCAGCATTTT CASSRPRGGSNQPQHF
TRBJ2-7 TRBV30 NA TGTGCCTGGAGTGTGAGGTCCTACGAGCAGTACTTC CAWSVRSYEQYF
TRBJ2-5 TRBV2 TRBD2 TGTGCCAGCAGTGACGGGGGGGGGAAGACCCAGTACTTC CASSDGGGKTQYF
TRBJ1-1 TRBV29-1 NA TGCAGCGTTGAGGGGGGGGGAATAGGTACTGAAGCTTTCTTT CSVEGGGIGTEAFF
TRBJ1-1 TRBV5-6 NA TGTGCCAGCAGCTTCGGGAACACTGAAGCTTTCTTT CASSFGNTEAFF
TRBJ2-4 TRBV5-6 NA TGTGCCAGCCAGGGCCGGAGGGCCCAAAACATTCAGTACTTC CASQGRRAQNIQYF
TRBJ1-4 TRBV15 NA TGTGCCACCAGCAGGCGGGGGGCCGATGAAAAACTGTTTTTT CATSRRGADEKLFF
TRBJ1-1 TRBV11-3 NA TGTGCCAGCAGCTTAGGGACAGTGTTGAACACTGAAGCTTTCTTT CASSLGTVLNTEAFF
TRBJ2-5 TRBV2 TRBD2 TGTGCCAGCAGTGATCGGAGCGGGGGCAAGACCCAGTACTTC CASSDRSGGKTQYF
TRBJ2-5 TRBV5-1 NA TGCGCCAGCAGCTATAGCGGTCAAGAGACCCAGTACTTC CASSYSGQETQYF